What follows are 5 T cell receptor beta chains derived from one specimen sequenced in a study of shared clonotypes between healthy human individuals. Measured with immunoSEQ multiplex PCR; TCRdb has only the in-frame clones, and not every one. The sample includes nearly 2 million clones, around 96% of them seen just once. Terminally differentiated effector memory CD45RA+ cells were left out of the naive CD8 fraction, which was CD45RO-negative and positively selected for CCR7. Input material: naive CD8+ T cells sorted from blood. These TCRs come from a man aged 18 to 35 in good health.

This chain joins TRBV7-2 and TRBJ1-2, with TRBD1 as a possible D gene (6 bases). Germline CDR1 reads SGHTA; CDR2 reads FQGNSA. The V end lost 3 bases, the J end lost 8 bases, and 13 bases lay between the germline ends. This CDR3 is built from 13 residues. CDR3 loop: CASSLGMGAGYTF. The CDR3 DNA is TGTGCCAGCAGCTTGGGGATGGGGGCCGGCTACACCTTC.

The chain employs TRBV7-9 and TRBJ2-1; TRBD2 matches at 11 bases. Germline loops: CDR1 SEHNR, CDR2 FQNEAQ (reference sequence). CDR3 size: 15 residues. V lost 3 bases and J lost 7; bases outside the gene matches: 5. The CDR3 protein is CASSLAGTSGNEQFF. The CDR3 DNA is TGTGCCAGCAGCTTGGCCGGGACTAGCGGAAATGAGCAGTTCTTC.

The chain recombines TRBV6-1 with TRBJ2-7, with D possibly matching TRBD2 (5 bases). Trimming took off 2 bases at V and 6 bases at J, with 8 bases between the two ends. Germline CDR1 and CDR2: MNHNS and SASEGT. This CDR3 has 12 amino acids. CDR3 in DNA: TGTGCCAGCAGTGAAATCCTAGCCGAGCAGTACTTC. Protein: CASSEILAEQYF.

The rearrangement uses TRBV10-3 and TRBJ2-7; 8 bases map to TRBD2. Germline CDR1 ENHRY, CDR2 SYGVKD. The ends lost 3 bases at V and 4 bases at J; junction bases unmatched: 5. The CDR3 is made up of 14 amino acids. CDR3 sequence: CAISDERGPYEQYF. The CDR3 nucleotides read TGTGCCATCAGTGACGAGCGGGGGCCATACGAGCAGTACTTC.

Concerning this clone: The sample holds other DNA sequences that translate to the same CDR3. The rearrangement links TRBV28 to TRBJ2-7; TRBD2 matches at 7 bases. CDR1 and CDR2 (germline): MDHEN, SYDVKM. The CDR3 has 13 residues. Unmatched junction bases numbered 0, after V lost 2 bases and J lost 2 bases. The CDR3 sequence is CASSLSGTYEQYF. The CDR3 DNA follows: TGTGCCAGCAGTTTAAGCGGGACCTACGAGCAGTACTTC.